This T cell receptor (beta chain) was sequenced during a study of glioma-infiltrating T cells after dendritic cell vaccination. About the study: Between the early 2000s and the early 2010s, patients got autologous tumor lysate-pulsed dendritic cell vaccines. Monocyte-derived dendritic cells, cultured 7 to 8 days with IL-4 and GM-CSF, were pulsed with autologous tumor lysate. Study-level findings and limits: Higher TCR clonality did not directly relate to longer survival.

Turning to this clone: Its antigen is undetermined.

The primer mix had 60 V beta and 13 J beta primers. Assay: immunoSEQ multiplex PCR; the TCRdb copy retains only in-frame clones and omits some. The sample records 100,000 or so clones, 85% to 90% being singletons. The germline V and J ends were trimmed by 0 bases and 3 bases, with 6 bases remaining between them. CDR3 size: 13 residues. Germline V gene sequence: CDR1 MNHEY, CDR2 SVGAGI. The chain employs TRBV6-5 and TRBJ2-7; no clear D gene. The sample here was blood, taken before dendritic cell vaccination. The receptor was derived from a human donor with glioblastoma. As DNA, the CDR3 is TGTGCCAGCAGTTACTCCACTGACTACGAGCAGTACTTC. Protein sequence: CASSYSTDYEQYF.